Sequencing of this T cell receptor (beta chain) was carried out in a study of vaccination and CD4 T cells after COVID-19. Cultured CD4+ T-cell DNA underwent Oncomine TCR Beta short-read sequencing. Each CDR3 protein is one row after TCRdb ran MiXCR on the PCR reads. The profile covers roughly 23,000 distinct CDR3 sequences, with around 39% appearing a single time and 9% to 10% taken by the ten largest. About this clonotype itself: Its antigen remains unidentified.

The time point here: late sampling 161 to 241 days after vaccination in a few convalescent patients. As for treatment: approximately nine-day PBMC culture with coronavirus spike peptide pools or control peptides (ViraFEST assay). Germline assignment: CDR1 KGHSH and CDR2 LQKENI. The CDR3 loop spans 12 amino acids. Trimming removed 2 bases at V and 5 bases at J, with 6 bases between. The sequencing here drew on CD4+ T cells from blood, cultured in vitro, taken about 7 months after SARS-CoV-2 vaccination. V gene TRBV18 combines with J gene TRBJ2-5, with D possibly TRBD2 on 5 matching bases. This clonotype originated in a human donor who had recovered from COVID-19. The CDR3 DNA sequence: TGTGCCAGCTCACCAAAGCGGGAGACCCAGTACTTC. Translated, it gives CASSPKRETQYF.